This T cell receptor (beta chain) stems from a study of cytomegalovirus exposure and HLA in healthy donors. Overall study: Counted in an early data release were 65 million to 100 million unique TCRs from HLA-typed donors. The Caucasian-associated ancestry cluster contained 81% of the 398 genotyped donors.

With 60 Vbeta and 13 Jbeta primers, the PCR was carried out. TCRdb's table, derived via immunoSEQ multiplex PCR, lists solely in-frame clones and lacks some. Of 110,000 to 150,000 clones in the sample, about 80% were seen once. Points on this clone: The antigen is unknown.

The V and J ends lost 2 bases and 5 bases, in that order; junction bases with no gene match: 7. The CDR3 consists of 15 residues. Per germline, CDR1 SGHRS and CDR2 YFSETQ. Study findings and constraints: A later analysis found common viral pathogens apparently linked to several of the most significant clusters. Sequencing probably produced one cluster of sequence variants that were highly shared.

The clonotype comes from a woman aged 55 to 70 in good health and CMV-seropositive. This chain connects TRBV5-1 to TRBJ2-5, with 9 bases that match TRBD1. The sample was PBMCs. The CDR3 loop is CASSLSGQGRETQYF. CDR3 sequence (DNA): TGCGCCAGCAGCTTATCCGGACAGGGGAGGGAGACCCAGTACTTC.